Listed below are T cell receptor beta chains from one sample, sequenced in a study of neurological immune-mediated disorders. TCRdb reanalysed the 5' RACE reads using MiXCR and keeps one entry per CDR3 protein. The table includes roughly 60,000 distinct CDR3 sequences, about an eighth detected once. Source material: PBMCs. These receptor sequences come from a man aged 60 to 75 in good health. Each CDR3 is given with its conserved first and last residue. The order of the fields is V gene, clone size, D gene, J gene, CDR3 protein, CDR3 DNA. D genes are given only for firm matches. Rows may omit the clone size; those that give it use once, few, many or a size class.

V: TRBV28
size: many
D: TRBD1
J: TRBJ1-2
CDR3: CASSLPPGQGAGYTF
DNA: TGTGCCAGCAGTTTACCCCCCGGACAGGGGGCTGGCTACACCTTC

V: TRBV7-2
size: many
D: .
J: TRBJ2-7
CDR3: CASSLAGAKYEQYF
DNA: TGTGCCAGCAGCTTAGCGGGGGCAAAATACGAGCAGTACTTC

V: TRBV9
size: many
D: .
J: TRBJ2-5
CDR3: CASSVSGVDETQYF
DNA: TGTGCCAGCAGCGTATCCGGGGTGGACGAGACCCAGTACTTC

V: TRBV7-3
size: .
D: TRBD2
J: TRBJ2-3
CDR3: CASSFSGLNTDTQYF
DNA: TGTGCCAGCAGCTTTTCGGGACTAAACACAGATACGCAGTATTTT

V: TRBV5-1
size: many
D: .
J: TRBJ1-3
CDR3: CASQTNSGNTIYF
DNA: TGCGCCAGCCAAACTAACTCTGGAAACACCATATATTTT

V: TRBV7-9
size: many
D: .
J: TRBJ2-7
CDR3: CASSLNNGATYEQYF
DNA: TGTGCCAGCAGCCTAAACAATGGAGCGACCTACGAGCAGTACTTC

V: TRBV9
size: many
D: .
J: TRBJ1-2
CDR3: CASSYRGPGDGYTF
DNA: TGTGCCAGCAGCTACCGGGGCCCCGGCGATGGCTACACCTTC

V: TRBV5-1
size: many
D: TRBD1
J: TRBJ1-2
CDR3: CASSLGRQGIHYGYTF
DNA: TGCGCCAGCAGCTTGGGCCGACAGGGAATTCACTATGGCTACACCTTC

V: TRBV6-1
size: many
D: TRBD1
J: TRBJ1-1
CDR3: CASSGSTGYTEAFF
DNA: TGTGCCAGCAGTGGCTCGACAGGGTACACTGAAGCTTTCTTT

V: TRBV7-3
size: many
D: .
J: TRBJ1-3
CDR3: CASSNGGSGNTIYF
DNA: TGTGCCAGCAGCAACGGGGGCTCTGGAAACACCATATATTTT

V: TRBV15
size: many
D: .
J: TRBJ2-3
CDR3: CATSREGQAQNTQYF
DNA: TGTGCCACCAGCAGAGAAGGCCAAGCTCAAAATACGCAGTATTTT

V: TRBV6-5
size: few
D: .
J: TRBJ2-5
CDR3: CASSPHPIPGRETQYF
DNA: TGTGCCAGCAGTCCTCACCCGATCCCCGGACGGGAGACCCAGTACTTC

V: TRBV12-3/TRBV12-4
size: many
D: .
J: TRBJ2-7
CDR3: CASSLIPAYEQYF
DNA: TGTGCCAGCAGTTTGATCCCTGCCTACGAGCAGTACTTC

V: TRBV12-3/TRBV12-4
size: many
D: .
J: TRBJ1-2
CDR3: CASTRRDINYGYTF
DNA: TGTGCCAGCACCCGTCGGGACATAAACTATGGCTACACCTTC

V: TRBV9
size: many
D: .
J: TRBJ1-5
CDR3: CASSAVPKGQPQHF
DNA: TGTGCCAGCAGCGCAGTCCCAAAAGGTCAGCCCCAGCATTTT

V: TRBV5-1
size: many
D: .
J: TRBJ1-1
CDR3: CASSLGFRGMTFF
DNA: TGCGCCAGCAGCTTGGGGTTCAGGGGCATGACTTTCTTT

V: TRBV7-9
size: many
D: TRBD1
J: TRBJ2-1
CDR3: CASSHGQASYNEQFF
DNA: TGTGCCAGCAGCCATGGACAGGCCTCCTACAATGAGCAGTTCTTC

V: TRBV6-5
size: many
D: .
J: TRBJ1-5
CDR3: CASSYSERGLNQPQHF
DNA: TGTGCCAGCAGTTACTCGGAAAGGGGTTTGAATCAGCCCCAGCATTTT

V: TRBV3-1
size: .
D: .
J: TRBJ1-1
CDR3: CASSQEAGVGAFF
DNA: TGTGCCAGCAGCCAAGAGGCGGGGGTTGGAGCTTTCTTT

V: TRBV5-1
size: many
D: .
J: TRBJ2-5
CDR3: CASSLGQQQETQYF
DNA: TGCGCCAGCAGCTTAGGACAGCAGCAAGAGACCCAGTACTTC

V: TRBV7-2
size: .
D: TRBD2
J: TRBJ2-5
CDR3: CASSAVVGGNQETQYF
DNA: TGTGCCAGCAGCGCCGTAGTCGGGGGGAATCAAGAGACCCAGTACTTC

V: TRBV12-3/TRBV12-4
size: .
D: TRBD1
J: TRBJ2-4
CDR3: CASSLAGGAKNIQYF
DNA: TGTGCCAGCAGTTTAGCAGGGGGCGCCAAAAACATTCAGTACTTC

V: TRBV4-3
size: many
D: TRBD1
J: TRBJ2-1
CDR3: CASSQGGTGPGPYNEQFF
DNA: TGCGCCAGCAGCCAAGGGGGGACAGGGCCTGGCCCCTACAATGAGCAGTTCTTC

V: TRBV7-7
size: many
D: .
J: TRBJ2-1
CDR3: CASSSTGPSEQFF
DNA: TGTGCCAGCAGCTCAACAGGGCCTAGTGAGCAGTTCTTC

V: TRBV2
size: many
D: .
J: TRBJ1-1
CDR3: CASSEYRQNTEAFF
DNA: TGTGCCAGCAGTGAATATAGGCAGAACACTGAAGCTTTCTTT

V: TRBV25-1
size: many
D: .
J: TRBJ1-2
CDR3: CASSESASYGYTF
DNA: TGTGCCAGCAGTGAATCGGCTTCCTATGGCTACACCTTC

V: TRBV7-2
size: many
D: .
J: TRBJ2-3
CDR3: CASSLRWQRITDTQYF
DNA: TGTGCCAGCAGCTTGAGGTGGCAGAGGATCACAGATACGCAGTATTTT

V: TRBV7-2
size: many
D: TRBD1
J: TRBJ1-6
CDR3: CASSSGQGYSPLHF
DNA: TGTGCCAGCAGCTCCGGACAGGGGTATTCACCCCTCCACTTT

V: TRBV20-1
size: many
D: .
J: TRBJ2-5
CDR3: CSASNEKGGKETQYF
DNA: TGCAGTGCTAGCAATGAGAAGGGTGGGAAGGAGACCCAGTACTTC

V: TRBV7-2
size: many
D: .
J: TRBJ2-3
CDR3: CASSRGTVTDTQYF
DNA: TGTGCCAGCAGCCGCGGGACAGTCACAGATACGCAGTATTTT

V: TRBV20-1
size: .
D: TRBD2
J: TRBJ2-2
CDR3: CGTRVNTGELFF
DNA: TGCGGGACTAGAGTAAACACCGGGGAGCTGTTTTTT

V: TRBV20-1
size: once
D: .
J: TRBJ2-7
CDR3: CSAQGPRGGEQYF
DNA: TGCAGTGCCCAGGGACCTCGGGGAGGTGAGCAGTACTTC

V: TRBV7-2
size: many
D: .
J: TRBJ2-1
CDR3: CASSSLRSEQFF
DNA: TGTGCCAGCAGCTCCCTCCGTAGTGAGCAGTTCTTC

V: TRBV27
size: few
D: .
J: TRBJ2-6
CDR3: CASSDRPLGGANVLTF
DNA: TGTGCCAGCAGCGACAGGCCGCTCGGGGGGGCCAACGTCCTGACTTTC

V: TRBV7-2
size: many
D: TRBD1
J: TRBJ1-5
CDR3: CASSLGGQGVGNQPQHF
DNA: TGTGCCAGCAGCTTAGGCGGACAGGGAGTAGGCAATCAGCCCCAGCATTTT